The present TCR beta chain was sequenced within a study of T cells after posttransplantation cyclophosphamide. With respect to this clone: The antigen remains unidentified.

Profiling relied on immunoSEQ multiplex PCR, and the TCRdb table lists in-frame clones only, not all of them. The top ten hold about 3% of the sample, which has tens of thousands of clones, about 86% seen once. The study, taken as a whole, reports: TRB clonality was highly associated with recipient CMV seropositivity and reactivation. Donor CD8+ memory clones often dominated recipient blood repertoires at later times. Tissue-infiltrating T cells from skin or gut overlapped little with blood T cells.

This clonotype was obtained from a man aged 30 to 39 with a blood cancer, CMV-positive, and with a related stem cell donor. Sequencing used PBMCs.

The CDR3 bases are TGTGACCGGGACTCTCCAACCTACGAGCAGTACTTC. Encoded protein: CDRDSPTYEQYF. The J gene is TRBJ2-7, the V gene TRBV7-3; D may be TRBD2 (6 bases). CDR3 length equals 12 residues. CDR1 SGHTA and CDR2 FQGTGA come from the germline V gene.